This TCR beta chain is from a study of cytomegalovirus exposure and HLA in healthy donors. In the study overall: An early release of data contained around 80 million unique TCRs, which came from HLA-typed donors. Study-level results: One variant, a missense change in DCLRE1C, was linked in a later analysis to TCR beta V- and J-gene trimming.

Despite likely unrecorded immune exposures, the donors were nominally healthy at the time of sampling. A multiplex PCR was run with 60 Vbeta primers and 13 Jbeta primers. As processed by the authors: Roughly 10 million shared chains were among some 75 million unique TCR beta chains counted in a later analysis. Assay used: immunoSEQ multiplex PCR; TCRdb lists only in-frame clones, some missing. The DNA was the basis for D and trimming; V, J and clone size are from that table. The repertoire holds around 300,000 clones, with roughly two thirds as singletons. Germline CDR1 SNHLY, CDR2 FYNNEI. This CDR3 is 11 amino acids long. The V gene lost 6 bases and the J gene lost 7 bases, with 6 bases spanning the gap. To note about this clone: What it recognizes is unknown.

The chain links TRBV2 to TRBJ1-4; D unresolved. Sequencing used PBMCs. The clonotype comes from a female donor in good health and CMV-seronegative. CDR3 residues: CASRGGEKLFF. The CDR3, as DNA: TGTGCCAGCAGGGGAGGTGAAAAACTGTTTTTT.